This TCR beta chain emerged from a study of Graves' ophthalmopathy and Graves' hyperthyroidism. The study amplified TCR beta CDR3 regions using RNA transcripts. Scientists carried out first-round RT-PCR using HTBI primers and then a second-round multiplex PCR. TCRdb itself ran the multiplex PCR reads through MiXCR, one entry per CDR3 protein. The sample has about 640,000 distinct CDR3 sequences; roughly 39% are singletons. The V and J ends lost 11 bases and 3 bases respectively, with 22 bases between them. In germline, CDR1 is MGHDK, CDR2 SYGVNS. The CDR3 runs 15 residues. A duration under 3 months, NOSPECS ≥4, CAS ≥3 and moderate-to-severe activity characterized the donors with ophthalmopathy. Uncontrolled infections, other autoimmune diseases, pregnancy or lactation barred patients from enrollment. It was from about 10 ml of fresh peripheral blood that the PBMCs came. A single count supports this clonotype.

The TCR was taken from an adult man with Graves' ophthalmopathy. The V gene is TRBV25-1, the J gene TRBJ1-2; the D is unclear. Sequencing was carried out using peripheral blood. The CDR3 nucleotides read TGTGCCTGGAGTGTACCGGGTGGGCCTTACTATGGCTACACCTTC. Amino acid sequence: CAWSVPGGPYYGYTF.